A selection of T cell receptor beta chains follows, all from one sample in a study of T-cell reconstitution after alpha-beta-depleted transplantation in children. TCRdb re-analysed the PCR reads in MiXCR, keeping a single row per CDR3 protein. The sample shows around 670,000 distinct CDR3 sequences, roughly 14% of them seen only once. This sample comprised PBMCs, obtained before TCRalphabeta/CD19-depleted stem cell transplant. Receptors were obtained from a girl aged 2-10 years with congenital amegakaryocytic thrombocytopenia, due to receive a stem cell transplant. CDR3s include the opening cysteine and the closing phenylalanine or tryptophan. A D gene is named only where the DNA matches it firmly. Clone size, where shown, is once, few, many, or a class for clones that have expanded.

d_call: TRBD2; clone_size: once; j_call: TRBJ2-2; v_call: TRBV11-2; cdr3_aa: CASLSSGRATGEQFF; cdr3_nt: TGTGCCAGCCTTTCTAGCGGGAGGGCCACCGGGGAGCAGTTTTTT
d_call: .; clone_size: .; j_call: TRBJ2-3; v_call: TRBV7-3; cdr3_aa: CASSPVPGWTDTQYF; cdr3_nt: TGTGCCAGCAGCCCGGTTCCCGGATGGACAGATACGCAGTATTTT
d_call: .; clone_size: few; j_call: TRBJ2-1; v_call: TRBV20-1; cdr3_aa: CSARGPNLSYNEQFF; cdr3_nt: TGCAGTGCTCGAGGGCCGAATCTCTCCTACAATGAGCAGTTCTTC
d_call: TRBD1; clone_size: few; j_call: TRBJ1-1; v_call: TRBV14; cdr3_aa: CASSQETGGLLEAFF; cdr3_nt: TGTGCCAGCAGCCAAGAGACAGGGGGCCTCCTCGAAGCTTTCTTT
d_call: .; clone_size: many; j_call: TRBJ2-3; v_call: TRBV20-1; cdr3_aa: CSASPLSSTDTQYF; cdr3_nt: TGCAGTGCTAGTCCACTCTCTAGCACAGATACGCAGTATTTT
d_call: TRBD1; clone_size: many; j_call: TRBJ1-1; v_call: TRBV29-1; cdr3_aa: CSSKRGDRVSEAFF; cdr3_nt: TGCAGCTCAAAGAGGGGGGACAGGGTTTCTGAAGCTTTCTTT
d_call: TRBD2; clone_size: .; j_call: TRBJ2-1; v_call: TRBV10-2; cdr3_aa: CASSDSGLAGVEQFF; cdr3_nt: TGCGCCAGCAGTGATTCTGGGCTAGCGGGAGTTGAGCAGTTCTTC
d_call: .; clone_size: few; j_call: TRBJ2-1; v_call: TRBV7-8; cdr3_aa: CASSLRENSYNEQFF; cdr3_nt: TGTGCCAGCAGCTTGAGGGAAAACTCCTACAATGAGCAGTTCTTC
d_call: .; clone_size: many; j_call: TRBJ2-1; v_call: TRBV20-1; cdr3_aa: CSASRTAGTLPNEQFF; cdr3_nt: TGCAGTGCTAGCAGGACAGCAGGGACTCTTCCCAATGAGCAGTTCTTC
d_call: .; clone_size: .; j_call: TRBJ1-6; v_call: TRBV27; cdr3_aa: CASSSQVGAYSPLHF; cdr3_nt: TGTGCCAGCAGTAGCCAGGTGGGAGCGTACTCACCCCTCCACTTT
d_call: .; clone_size: many; j_call: TRBJ2-1; v_call: TRBV7-9; cdr3_aa: CASIPPGLASSYNEQFF; cdr3_nt: TGTGCCAGCATCCCCCCGGGGCTAGCGAGCTCCTACAATGAGCAGTTCTTC
d_call: TRBD1; clone_size: few; j_call: TRBJ2-3; v_call: TRBV29-1; cdr3_aa: CSVGTGVLGDTQYF; cdr3_nt: TGCAGCGTTGGGACAGGGGTTTTGGGCGATACGCAGTATTTT
d_call: .; clone_size: .; j_call: TRBJ2-5; v_call: TRBV19; cdr3_aa: CASSTEPGETQYF; cdr3_nt: TGTGCCAGTAGTACGGAACCGGGCGAGACCCAGTACTTC
d_call: TRBD2; clone_size: few; j_call: TRBJ2-3; v_call: TRBV5-1; cdr3_aa: CASSEGLAGVIDTQYF; cdr3_nt: TGCGCCAGCAGCGAGGGACTAGCGGGAGTAATAGATACGCAGTATTTT
d_call: .; clone_size: many; j_call: TRBJ1-1; v_call: TRBV12-3/TRBV12-4; cdr3_aa: CASQRNTEAFF; cdr3_nt: TGTGCCAGCCAGAGGAACACTGAAGCTTTCTTT
d_call: .; clone_size: .; j_call: TRBJ2-1; v_call: TRBV7-7; cdr3_aa: CASSLDSGGHVGAGDYNEQFF; cdr3_nt: TGTGCCAGCAGCTTAGATTCTGGTGGCCACGTAGGGGCAGGGGACTACAATGAGCAGTTCTTC
d_call: .; clone_size: .; j_call: TRBJ2-7; v_call: TRBV3-1; cdr3_aa: CASSLGQTSNYEQYF; cdr3_nt: TGTGCCAGCAGCTTAGGACAGACTAGCAACTACGAGCAGTACTTC
d_call: TRBD2; clone_size: .; j_call: TRBJ2-1; v_call: TRBV10-3; cdr3_aa: CAIREGTSGRNEQFF; cdr3_nt: TGTGCCATCAGAGAGGGGACTAGCGGGAGGAATGAGCAGTTCTTC
d_call: .; clone_size: few; j_call: TRBJ1-3; v_call: TRBV5-5; cdr3_aa: CASSPLRGPSGNTIYF; cdr3_nt: TGTGCCAGCAGCCCGCTCCGTGGGCCCTCTGGAAACACCATATATTTT
d_call: TRBD2; clone_size: many; j_call: TRBJ2-2; v_call: TRBV12-3/TRBV12-4; cdr3_aa: CASSDGLAANTGELFF; cdr3_nt: TGTGCCAGCAGTGACGGTCTAGCGGCCAACACCGGGGAGCTGTTTTTT
d_call: .; clone_size: .; j_call: TRBJ2-3; v_call: TRBV7-9; cdr3_aa: CASSPISDTQYF; cdr3_nt: TGTGCCAGCAGCCCCATTTCGGATACGCAGTATTTT
d_call: .; clone_size: few; j_call: TRBJ2-7; v_call: TRBV7-6; cdr3_aa: CASSLGSSVGTYEQYF; cdr3_nt: TGTGCCAGCAGCTTAGGCTCGTCAGTGGGAACCTACGAGCAGTACTTC
d_call: .; clone_size: few; j_call: TRBJ1-1; v_call: TRBV7-9; cdr3_aa: CASSLANAANTEAFF; cdr3_nt: TGTGCCAGCAGCTTAGCGAACGCGGCGAACACTGAAGCTTTCTTT
d_call: TRBD2; clone_size: few; j_call: TRBJ2-7; v_call: TRBV5-1; cdr3_aa: CASSADASGSVIDEQYF; cdr3_nt: TGCGCCAGCAGCGCGGACGCTAGCGGCAGCGTAATAGACGAGCAGTACTTC
d_call: .; clone_size: few; j_call: TRBJ2-2; v_call: TRBV7-2; cdr3_aa: CASSLDKNTGELFF; cdr3_nt: TGTGCCAGCAGCTTGGACAAGAACACCGGGGAGCTGTTTTTT
d_call: .; clone_size: many; j_call: TRBJ1-2; v_call: TRBV5-1; cdr3_aa: CASSPRTFDNYGYTF; cdr3_nt: TGCGCCAGCAGCCCAAGGACCTTCGATAACTATGGCTACACCTTC
d_call: TRBD1; clone_size: .; j_call: TRBJ2-1; v_call: TRBV4-2; cdr3_aa: CASSRGQGAFGTDNEQFF; cdr3_nt: TGTGCCAGCAGCCGGGGACAGGGGGCGTTTGGCACAGACAATGAGCAGTTCTTC
d_call: .; clone_size: .; j_call: TRBJ2-7; v_call: TRBV11-2; cdr3_aa: CASSPPWAALLPYEQYF; cdr3_nt: TGTGCCAGCAGCCCCCCATGGGCGGCCCTTCTCCCTTACGAGCAGTACTTC
d_call: .; clone_size: .; j_call: TRBJ2-2; v_call: TRBV29-1; cdr3_aa: CSARVSGIGELFF; cdr3_nt: TGCAGCGCCCGAGTCTCCGGTATCGGGGAGCTGTTTTTT
d_call: .; clone_size: .; j_call: TRBJ2-3; v_call: TRBV10-3; cdr3_aa: CASDRGRERGDTQYF; cdr3_nt: TGTGCCTCCGACCGAGGGCGGGAGAGGGGGGATACGCAGTATTTT
d_call: .; clone_size: few; j_call: TRBJ2-1; v_call: TRBV29-1; cdr3_aa: CSVPFEGSPYNEQFF; cdr3_nt: TGCAGCGTCCCCTTCGAAGGAAGCCCCTACAATGAGCAGTTCTTC
d_call: .; clone_size: few; j_call: TRBJ2-5; v_call: TRBV5-1; cdr3_aa: CASSLEAGRPETQYF; cdr3_nt: TGCGCCAGCAGCTTGGAGGCAGGGCGGCCAGAGACCCAGTACTTC
d_call: .; clone_size: few; j_call: TRBJ1-2; v_call: TRBV7-9; cdr3_aa: CASSLKADSIYGYTF; cdr3_nt: TGTGCCAGCAGCTTGAAAGCGGACAGTATATATGGCTACACCTTC
d_call: .; clone_size: few; j_call: TRBJ2-7; v_call: TRBV20-1; cdr3_aa: CSAWGSSVEQYF; cdr3_nt: TGCAGTGCTTGGGGGTCTAGCGTCGAGCAGTACTTC
d_call: TRBD1; clone_size: few; j_call: TRBJ2-7; v_call: TRBV5-1; cdr3_aa: CASSAGQGYIYEQYF; cdr3_nt: TGCGCCAGCAGCGCGGGACAGGGGTATATTTACGAGCAGTACTTC
d_call: TRBD1; clone_size: many; j_call: TRBJ2-7; v_call: TRBV12-3/TRBV12-4; cdr3_aa: CASSLRAGGYEQYF; cdr3_nt: TGTGCCAGCAGTTTAAGGGCAGGGGGATACGAGCAGTACTTC
d_call: .; clone_size: .; j_call: TRBJ2-2; v_call: TRBV5-1; cdr3_aa: CASSLYQGFANTGELFF; cdr3_nt: TGCGCCAGCAGCTTGTATCAAGGGTTCGCGAACACCGGGGAGCTGTTTTTT
d_call: TRBD2; clone_size: many; j_call: TRBJ2-3; v_call: TRBV5-1; cdr3_aa: CASTFGTSGRTHTDTQYF; cdr3_nt: TGCGCCAGCACATTTGGGACTAGCGGGAGAACCCACACAGATACGCAGTATTTT
d_call: .; clone_size: few; j_call: TRBJ2-6; v_call: TRBV30; cdr3_aa: CAWRLSGANVLTF; cdr3_nt: TGTGCCTGGAGGCTCTCTGGGGCCAACGTCCTGACTTTC
d_call: .; clone_size: many; j_call: TRBJ2-7; v_call: TRBV29-1; cdr3_aa: CSVEEGYEQYF; cdr3_nt: TGCAGCGTTGAAGAGGGTTACGAGCAGTACTTC
d_call: .; clone_size: many; j_call: TRBJ2-1; v_call: TRBV20-1; cdr3_aa: CSASGVVEVQFF; cdr3_nt: TGCAGTGCTAGTGGTGTAGTAGAGGTGCAGTTCTTC
d_call: TRBD1; clone_size: many; j_call: TRBJ2-1; v_call: TRBV4-1; cdr3_aa: CASSAGRGRNNEQFF; cdr3_nt: TGCGCCAGCAGCGCTGGAAGGGGGCGGAATAATGAGCAGTTCTTC
d_call: TRBD2; clone_size: few; j_call: TRBJ2-5; v_call: TRBV5-1; cdr3_aa: CASSTGLAGAQETQYF; cdr3_nt: TGCGCCAGCAGCACCGGACTAGCGGGAGCCCAAGAGACCCAGTACTTC
d_call: .; clone_size: few; j_call: TRBJ2-3; v_call: TRBV12-3/TRBV12-4; cdr3_aa: CASGGQGTDTQYF; cdr3_nt: TGTGCCAGCGGGGGGCAGGGCACAGATACGCAGTATTTT
d_call: .; clone_size: .; j_call: TRBJ2-1; v_call: TRBV7-9; cdr3_aa: CASSKRGERAYNEQFF; cdr3_nt: TGTGCCAGCAGCAAGAGGGGTGAACGGGCGTACAATGAGCAGTTCTTC
d_call: TRBD2; clone_size: many; j_call: TRBJ2-1; v_call: TRBV29-1; cdr3_aa: CSVEGGRTYNEQFF; cdr3_nt: TGCAGCGTTGAAGGCGGGAGAACCTACAATGAGCAGTTCTTC
d_call: TRBD1; clone_size: .; j_call: TRBJ2-7; v_call: TRBV6-5; cdr3_aa: CASSYGNRGSYEQYF; cdr3_nt: TGTGCCAGCAGTTACGGCAACAGGGGGTCCTACGAGCAGTACTTC
d_call: .; clone_size: .; j_call: TRBJ1-1; v_call: TRBV12-3/TRBV12-4; cdr3_aa: CASSSDGRSEAFF; cdr3_nt: TGTGCCAGCAGCTCGGATGGGCGCTCTGAAGCTTTCTTT
d_call: TRBD2; clone_size: .; j_call: TRBJ2-3; v_call: TRBV20-1; cdr3_aa: CSARDGTSGRGPDTQYF; cdr3_nt: TGCAGTGCTAGGGATGGGACTAGCGGGAGGGGGCCAGATACGCAGTATTTT
d_call: TRBD1; clone_size: .; j_call: TRBJ1-5; v_call: TRBV6-1; cdr3_aa: CASSEPGQGSQPQHF; cdr3_nt: TGTGCCAGCAGTGAACCGGGACAGGGGAGTCAGCCCCAGCATTTT
d_call: .; clone_size: .; j_call: TRBJ2-1; v_call: TRBV6-1; cdr3_aa: CASSEAGFSYNEQFF; cdr3_nt: TGTGCCAGCAGTGAAGCGGGCTTCTCCTACAATGAGCAGTTCTTC
d_call: .; clone_size: many; j_call: TRBJ2-1; v_call: TRBV20-1; cdr3_aa: CSARASLPYEQFF; cdr3_nt: TGCAGTGCTAGGGCCAGTCTTCCCTATGAGCAGTTCTTC